This T cell receptor (beta chain) was found in a study of blood T cell repertoires in COVID-19. Study at large: In each case, the material was cDNA or gDNA derived from T cells, B-cell-depleted T cells, or PBMCs.

Participant reports of clinical history set cohort assignment. The trim removed 5 bases at V and 4 bases at J, leaving 3 bases unmatched. Germline V gives CDR1 MNHEY, CDR2 SVGAGI. The CDR3 consists of 14 residues. Sequencing was performed with immunoSEQ multiplex PCR; in TCRdb, only in-frame clones are kept and a portion is missing. In the table there are a few hundred thousand clones, roughly 90% of which are singletons. This receptor was obtained from a woman aged 55-69 years who had recovered from COVID-19. The chain has TRBV6-5 and TRBJ1-4, with 8 bases that match TRBD1. Specimen: PBMCs or T cells enriched from blood (not recorded which). The CDR3 nucleotides are TGTGCCAGCAGTAGCGGGACAGGTAATGAAAAACTGTTTTTT. Amino acids: CASSSGTGNEKLFF.